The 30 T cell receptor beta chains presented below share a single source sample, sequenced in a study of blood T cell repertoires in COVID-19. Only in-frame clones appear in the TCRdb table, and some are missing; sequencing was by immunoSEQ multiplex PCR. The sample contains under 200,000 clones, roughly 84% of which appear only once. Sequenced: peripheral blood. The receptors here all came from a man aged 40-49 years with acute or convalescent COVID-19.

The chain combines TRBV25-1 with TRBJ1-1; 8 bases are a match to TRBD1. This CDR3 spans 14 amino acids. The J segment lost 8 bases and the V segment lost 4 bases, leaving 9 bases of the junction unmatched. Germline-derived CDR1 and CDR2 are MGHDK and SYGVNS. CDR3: CASSARTGIGEAFF. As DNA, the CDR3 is TGTGCCAGCAGTGCCCGGACAGGGATCGGGGAAGCTTTCTTT.

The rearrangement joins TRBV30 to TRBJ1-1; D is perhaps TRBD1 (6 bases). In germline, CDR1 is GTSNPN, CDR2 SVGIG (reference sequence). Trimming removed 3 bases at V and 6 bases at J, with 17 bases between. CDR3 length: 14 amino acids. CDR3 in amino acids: CAWSLDSLTPEAFF. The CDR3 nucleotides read TGTGCCTGGAGCTTGGACAGCCTCACCCCTGAAGCTTTCTTT.

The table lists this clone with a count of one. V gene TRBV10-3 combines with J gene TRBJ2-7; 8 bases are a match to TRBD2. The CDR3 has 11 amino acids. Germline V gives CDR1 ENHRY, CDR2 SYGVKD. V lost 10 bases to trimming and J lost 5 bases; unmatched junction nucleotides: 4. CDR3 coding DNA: TGTGCCACGTCGCGGGGGGACGAGCAGTACTTC. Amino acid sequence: CATSRGDEQYF.

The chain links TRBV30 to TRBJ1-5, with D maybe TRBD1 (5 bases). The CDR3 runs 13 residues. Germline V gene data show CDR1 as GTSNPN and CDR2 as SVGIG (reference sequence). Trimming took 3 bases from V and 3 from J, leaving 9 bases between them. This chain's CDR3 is CAWSATDNQPQHF. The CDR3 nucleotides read TGTGCCTGGAGCGCGACAGACAATCAGCCCCAGCATTTT.

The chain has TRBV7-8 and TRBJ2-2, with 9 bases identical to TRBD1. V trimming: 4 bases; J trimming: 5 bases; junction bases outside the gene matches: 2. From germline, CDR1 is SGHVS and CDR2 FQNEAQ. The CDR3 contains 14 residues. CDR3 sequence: CASSWGQGTGELFF. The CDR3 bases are TGTGCCAGCAGCTGGGGACAGGGTACCGGGGAGCTGTTTTTT.

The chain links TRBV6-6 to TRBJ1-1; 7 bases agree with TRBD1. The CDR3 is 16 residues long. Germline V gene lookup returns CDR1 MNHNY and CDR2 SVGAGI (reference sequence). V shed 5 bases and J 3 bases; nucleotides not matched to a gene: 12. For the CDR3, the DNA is TGTGCCAGCAGTCCCTCCCGGGACAGACGGGACACTGAAGCTTTCTTT. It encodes CASSPSRDRRDTEAFF.

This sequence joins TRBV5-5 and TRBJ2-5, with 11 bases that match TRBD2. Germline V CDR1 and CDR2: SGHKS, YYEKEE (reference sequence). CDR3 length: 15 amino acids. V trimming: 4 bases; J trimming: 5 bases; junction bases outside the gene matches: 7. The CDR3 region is CASSILAGGRETQYF. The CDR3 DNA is TGTGCCAGCAGCATTCTAGCGGGGGGTAGGGAGACCCAGTACTTC.

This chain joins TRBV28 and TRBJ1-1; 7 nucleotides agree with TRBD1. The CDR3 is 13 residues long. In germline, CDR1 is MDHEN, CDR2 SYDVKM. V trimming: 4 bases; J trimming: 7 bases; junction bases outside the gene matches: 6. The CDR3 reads CASSSTGNLEAFF. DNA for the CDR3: TGTGCCAGCAGTTCGACAGGGAATCTTGAAGCTTTCTTT.

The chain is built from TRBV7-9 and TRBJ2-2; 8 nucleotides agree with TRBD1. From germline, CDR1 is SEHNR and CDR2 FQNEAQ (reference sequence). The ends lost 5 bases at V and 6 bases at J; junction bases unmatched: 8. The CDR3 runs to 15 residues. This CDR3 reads CASSRQGAQAGELFF. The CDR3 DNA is TGTGCCAGCAGCCGCCAGGGGGCGCAGGCCGGGGAGCTGTTTTTT.

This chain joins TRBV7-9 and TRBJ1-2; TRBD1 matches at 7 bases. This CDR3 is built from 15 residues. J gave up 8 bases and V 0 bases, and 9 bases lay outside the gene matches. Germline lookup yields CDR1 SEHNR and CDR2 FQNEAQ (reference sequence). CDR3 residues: CASSLAVPTGQGYTF. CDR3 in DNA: TGTGCCAGCAGCTTAGCCGTCCCGACAGGGCAAGGCTACACCTTC.

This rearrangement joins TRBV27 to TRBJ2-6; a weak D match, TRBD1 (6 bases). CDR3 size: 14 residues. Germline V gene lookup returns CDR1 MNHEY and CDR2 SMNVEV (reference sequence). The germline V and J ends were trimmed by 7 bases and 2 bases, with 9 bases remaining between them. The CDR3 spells CASTYRAGANVLTF. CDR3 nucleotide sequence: TGTGCCAGCACGTACAGGGCTGGGGCCAACGTCCTGACTTTC.

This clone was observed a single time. The CDR3 DNA reads as TGTGCCATCAGACAGGGCTCTGGGGCCAACGTCCTGACTTTC. It is translated as CAIRQGSGANVLTF. This chain connects TRBV10-3 to TRBJ2-6, with D tentatively TRBD1 (6 bases). Germline-derived CDR1 and CDR2 are ENHRY and SYGVKD. The CDR3 covers 14 residues. The germline V and J ends were trimmed by 6 bases and 0 bases, with 6 bases remaining between them.

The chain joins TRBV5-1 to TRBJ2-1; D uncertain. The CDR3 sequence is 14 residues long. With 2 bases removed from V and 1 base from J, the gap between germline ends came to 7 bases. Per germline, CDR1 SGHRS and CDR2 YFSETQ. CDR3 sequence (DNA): TGCGCCAGCAGCTTAGCTCCATCCTACAATGAGCAGTTCTTC. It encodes CASSLAPSYNEQFF.

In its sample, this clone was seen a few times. CDR3 loop: CASSLGGGVSYNEQFF. DNA of the CDR3: TGTGCCAGCAGCTTAGGCGGGGGGGTCTCCTACAATGAGCAGTTCTTC. The V call is TRBV7-2, the J call TRBJ2-1, with 9 bases matching TRBD2. From germline, CDR1 is SGHTA and CDR2 FQGNSA. The junction had 1 base not matched to a gene; V was cut back by 1 base and J by 0 bases. The CDR3 is made up of 16 amino acids.

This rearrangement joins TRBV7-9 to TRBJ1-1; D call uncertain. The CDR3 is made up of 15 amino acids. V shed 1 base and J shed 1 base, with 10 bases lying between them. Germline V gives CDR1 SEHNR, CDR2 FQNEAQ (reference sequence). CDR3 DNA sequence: TGTGCCAGCAGCTTAGGGGCAGGAAAGAACACTGAAGCTTTCTTT. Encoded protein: CASSLGAGKNTEAFF.

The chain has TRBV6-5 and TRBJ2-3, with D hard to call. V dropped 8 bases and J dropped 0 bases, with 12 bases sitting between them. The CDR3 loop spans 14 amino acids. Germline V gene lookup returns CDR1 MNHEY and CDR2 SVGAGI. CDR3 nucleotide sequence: TGTGCCAGCCGCGTAGCCTCTAGCACAGATACGCAGTATTTT. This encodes CASRVASSTDTQYF.

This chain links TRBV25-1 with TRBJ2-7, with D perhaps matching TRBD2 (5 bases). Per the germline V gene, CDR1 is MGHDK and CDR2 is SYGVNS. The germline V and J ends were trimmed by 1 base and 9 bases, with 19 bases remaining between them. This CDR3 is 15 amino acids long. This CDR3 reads CASSECLDGILWQYF. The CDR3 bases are TGTGCCAGCAGTGAATGTCTGGACGGGATCCTTTGGCAGTACTTC.

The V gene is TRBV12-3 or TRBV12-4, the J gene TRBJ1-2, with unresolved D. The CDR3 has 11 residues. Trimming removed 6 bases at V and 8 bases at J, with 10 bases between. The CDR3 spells CASSLEFGYTF. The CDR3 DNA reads TGTGCCAGCAGCCTGGAGTTCGGCTACACCTTC.

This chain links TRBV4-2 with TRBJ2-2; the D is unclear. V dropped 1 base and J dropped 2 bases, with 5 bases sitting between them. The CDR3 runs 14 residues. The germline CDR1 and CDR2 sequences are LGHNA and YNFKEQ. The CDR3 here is CASSQGLNTGELFF. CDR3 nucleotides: TGTGCCAGCAGCCAAGGACTTAACACCGGGGAGCTGTTTTTT.

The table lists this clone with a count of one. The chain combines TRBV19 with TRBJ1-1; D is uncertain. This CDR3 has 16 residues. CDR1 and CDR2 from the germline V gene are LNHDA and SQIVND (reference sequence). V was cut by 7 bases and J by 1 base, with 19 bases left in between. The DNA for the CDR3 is TGTGCCAGTACCCCGAGGGTAGGCAGGACGAACACTGAAGCTTTCTTT. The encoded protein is CASTPRVGRTNTEAFF.

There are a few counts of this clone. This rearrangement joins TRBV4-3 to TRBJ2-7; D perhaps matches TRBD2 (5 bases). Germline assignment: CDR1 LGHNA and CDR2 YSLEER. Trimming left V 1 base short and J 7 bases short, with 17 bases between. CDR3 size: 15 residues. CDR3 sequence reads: CASSQGSGLLGEQYF. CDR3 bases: TGCGCCAGCAGCCAAGGGAGCGGTCTGTTGGGAGAGCAGTACTTC.

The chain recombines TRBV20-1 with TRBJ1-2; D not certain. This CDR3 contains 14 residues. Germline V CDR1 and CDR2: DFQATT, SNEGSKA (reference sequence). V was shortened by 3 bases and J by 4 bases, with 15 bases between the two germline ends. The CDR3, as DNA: TGCAGTGCTAGTCCCCCCTCGGGAGGCTATGGCTACACCTTC. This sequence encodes CSASPPSGGYGYTF.

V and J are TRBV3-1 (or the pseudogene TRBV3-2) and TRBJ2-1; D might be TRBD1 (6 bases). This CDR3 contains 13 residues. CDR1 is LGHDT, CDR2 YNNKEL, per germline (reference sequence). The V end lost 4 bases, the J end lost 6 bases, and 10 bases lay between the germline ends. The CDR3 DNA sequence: TGTGCCAGCAGCCTAAGAGGGGGCAATGAGCAGTTCTTC. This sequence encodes CASSLRGGNEQFF.

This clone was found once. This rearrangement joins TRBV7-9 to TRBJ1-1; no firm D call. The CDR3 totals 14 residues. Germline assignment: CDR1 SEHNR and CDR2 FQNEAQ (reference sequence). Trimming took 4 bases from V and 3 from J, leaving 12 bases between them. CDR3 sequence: CASSSLGSYTEAFF. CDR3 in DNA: TGTGCCAGCAGCTCCCTCGGGTCCTACACTGAAGCTTTCTTT.

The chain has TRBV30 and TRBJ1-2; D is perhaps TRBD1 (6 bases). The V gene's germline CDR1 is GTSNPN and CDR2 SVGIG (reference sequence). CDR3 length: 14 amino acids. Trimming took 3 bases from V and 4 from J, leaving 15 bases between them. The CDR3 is CAWRAGRGIYGYTF. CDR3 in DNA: TGTGCCTGGAGGGCAGGGAGGGGGATCTATGGCTACACCTTC.

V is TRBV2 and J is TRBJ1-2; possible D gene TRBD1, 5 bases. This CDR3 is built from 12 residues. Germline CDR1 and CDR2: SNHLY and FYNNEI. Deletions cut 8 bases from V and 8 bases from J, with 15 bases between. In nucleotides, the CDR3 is TGTGCCAGCTCACGGGGGAAGGACGGCTACACCTTC. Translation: CASSRGKDGYTF. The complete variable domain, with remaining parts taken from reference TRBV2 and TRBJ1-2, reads EPEVTQTPSHQVTQMGQEVILRCVPISNHLYFYWYRQILGQKVEFLVSFYNNEISEKSEIFDDQFSVERPDGSNFTLKIRSTKLEDSAMYFCASSRGKDGYTFGSGTRLTVV.

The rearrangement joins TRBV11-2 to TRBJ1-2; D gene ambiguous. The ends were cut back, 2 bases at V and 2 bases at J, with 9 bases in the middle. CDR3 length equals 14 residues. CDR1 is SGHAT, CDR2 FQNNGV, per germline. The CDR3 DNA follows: TGTGCCAGCAGCTTAAGTGGAGGGAACTATGGCTACACCTTC. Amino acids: CASSLSGGNYGYTF.

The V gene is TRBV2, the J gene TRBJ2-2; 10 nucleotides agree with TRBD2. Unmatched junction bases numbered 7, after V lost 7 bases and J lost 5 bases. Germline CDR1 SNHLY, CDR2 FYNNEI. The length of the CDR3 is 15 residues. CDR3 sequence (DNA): TGTGCCAGCACCCCCGGGACTAGCGATACCGGGGAGCTGTTTTTT. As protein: CASTPGTSDTGELFF.

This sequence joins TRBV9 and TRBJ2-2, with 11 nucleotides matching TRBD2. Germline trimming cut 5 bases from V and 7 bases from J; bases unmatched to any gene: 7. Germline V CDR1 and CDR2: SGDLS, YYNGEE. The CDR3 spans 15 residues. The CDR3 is CASSLGLAVGGELFF. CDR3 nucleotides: TGTGCCAGCAGTTTGGGACTAGCGGTGGGCGGGGAGCTGTTTTTT.

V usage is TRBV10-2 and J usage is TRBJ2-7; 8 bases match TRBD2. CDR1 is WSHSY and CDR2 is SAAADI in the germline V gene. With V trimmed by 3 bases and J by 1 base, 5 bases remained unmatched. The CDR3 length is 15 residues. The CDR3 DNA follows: TGCGCCAGCAGTGAAGCGGGACTAGGATCCTACGAGCAGTACTTC. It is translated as CASSEAGLGSYEQYF.